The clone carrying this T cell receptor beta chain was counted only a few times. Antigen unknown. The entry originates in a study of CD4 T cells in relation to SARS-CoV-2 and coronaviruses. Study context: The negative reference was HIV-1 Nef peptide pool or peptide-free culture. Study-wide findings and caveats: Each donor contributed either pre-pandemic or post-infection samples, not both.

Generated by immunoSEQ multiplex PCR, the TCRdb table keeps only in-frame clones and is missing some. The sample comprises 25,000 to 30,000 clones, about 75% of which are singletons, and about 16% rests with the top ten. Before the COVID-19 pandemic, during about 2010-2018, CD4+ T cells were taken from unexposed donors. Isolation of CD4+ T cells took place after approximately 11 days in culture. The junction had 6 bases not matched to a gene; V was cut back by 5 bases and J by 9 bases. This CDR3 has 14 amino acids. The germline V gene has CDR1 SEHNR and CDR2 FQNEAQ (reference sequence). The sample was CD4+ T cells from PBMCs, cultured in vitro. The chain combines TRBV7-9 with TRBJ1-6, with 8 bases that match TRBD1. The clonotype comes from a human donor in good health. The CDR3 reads CASSRGQAPSPLHF. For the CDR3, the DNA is TGTGCCAGCAGCCGGGGACAGGCCCCTTCACCCCTCCACTTT.